This entry features one TCR beta chain sequence. Its specificity is unknown. With 3 bases clipped from V and 5 bases from J, the junction kept 9 bases outside the gene matches. The CDR3 sequence is 16 residues long. Germline V lookup: CDR1 SGHNT, CDR2 YYREEE (reference sequence). This sample is part of a study of pediatric ulcerative colitis. Rectal tissue came from one to two pinch biopsies taken at colonoscopy. The assay was run at survey level. Clones were sequenced by immunoSEQ multiplex PCR, and TCRdb holds only the in-frame ones, with some missing. The data hold around 36,000 clones, with roughly 77% observed a single time. Points from the study as a whole: Blood-rectal clonal overlap within each person was significantly higher in ulcerative colitis patients than controls. This repertoire reflects total lymphocytes rather than subpopulations like regulatory T cells.

The rearrangement links TRBV5-4 to TRBJ2-2; 8 bases map to TRBD1. Sequencing was done on a sample of gut tissue. The TCR was taken from a boy aged 5 to 17 with mild ulcerative colitis. CDR3 nucleotides: TGTGCCAGCAGCTCTAGGGGACAGGATCAAACCGGGGAGCTGTTTTTT. It encodes CASSSRGQDQTGELFF.